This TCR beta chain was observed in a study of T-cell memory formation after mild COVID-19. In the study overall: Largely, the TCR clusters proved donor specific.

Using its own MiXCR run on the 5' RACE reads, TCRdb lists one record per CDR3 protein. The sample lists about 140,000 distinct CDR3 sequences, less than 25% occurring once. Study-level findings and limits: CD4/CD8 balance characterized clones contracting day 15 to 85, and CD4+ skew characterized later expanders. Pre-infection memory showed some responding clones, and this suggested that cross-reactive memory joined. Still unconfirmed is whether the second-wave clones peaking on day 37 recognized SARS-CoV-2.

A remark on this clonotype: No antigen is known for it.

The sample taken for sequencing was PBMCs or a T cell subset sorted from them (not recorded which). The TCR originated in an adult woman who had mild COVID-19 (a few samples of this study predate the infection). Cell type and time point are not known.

The CDR3 DNA reads TGCAGTGCTTCCCGGGACACCGGGCTTATAGATACGCAGTATTTT. Translating it yields CSASRDTGLIDTQYF. The V call is TRBV20-1, the J call TRBJ2-3; TRBD1 might be the D (6 bases). The CDR3 is made up of 15 amino acids. Germline V gene sequence: CDR1 DFQATT, CDR2 SNEGSKA (reference sequence). V lost 5 bases, J lost 5 bases, and 20 bases lay in between.